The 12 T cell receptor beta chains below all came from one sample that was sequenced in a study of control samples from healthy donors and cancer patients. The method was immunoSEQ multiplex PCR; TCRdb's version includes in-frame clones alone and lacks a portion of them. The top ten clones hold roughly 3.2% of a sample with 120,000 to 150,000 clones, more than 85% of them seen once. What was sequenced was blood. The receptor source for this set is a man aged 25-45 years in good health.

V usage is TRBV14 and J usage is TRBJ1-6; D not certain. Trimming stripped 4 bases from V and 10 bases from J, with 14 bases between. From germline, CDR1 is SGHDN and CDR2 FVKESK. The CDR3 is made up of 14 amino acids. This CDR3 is CASSPRGWQSPLHF. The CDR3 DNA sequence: TGTGCCAGCAGCCCGCGAGGGTGGCAGTCACCCCTCCACTTT. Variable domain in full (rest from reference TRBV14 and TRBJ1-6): EAGVTQFPSHSVIEKGQTVTLRCDPISGHDNLYWYRRVMGKEIKFLLHFVKESKQDESGMPNNRFLAERTGGTYSTLKVQPAELEDSGVYFCASSPRGWQSPLHFGNGTRLTVT.

The CDR3 bases are TGTGCCAGTAGTATTGACCAGCTAACCGGGGAGCTGTTTTTT. Its translation: CASSIDQLTGELFF. The V call is TRBV19, the J call TRBJ2-2, with unresolved D. Looked up from germline, CDR1 is LNHDA and CDR2 is SQIVND (reference sequence). CDR3 length: 14 residues. V lost 3 bases and J lost 5, with 10 bases in between.

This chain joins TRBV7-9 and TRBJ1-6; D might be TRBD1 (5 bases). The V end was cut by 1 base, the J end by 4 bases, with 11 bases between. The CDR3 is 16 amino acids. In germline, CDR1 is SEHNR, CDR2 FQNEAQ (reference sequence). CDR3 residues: CASSLEGRVYNSPLHF. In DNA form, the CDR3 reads TGTGCCAGCAGCTTAGAAGGCAGGGTGTATAATTCACCCCTCCACTTT. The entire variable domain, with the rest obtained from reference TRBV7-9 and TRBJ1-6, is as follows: DTGVSQNPRHKITKRGQNVTFRCDPISEHNRLYWYRQTLGQGPEFLTYFQNEAQLEKSRLLSDRFSAERPKGSFSTLEIQRTEQGDSAMYLCASSLEGRVYNSPLHFGNGTRLTVT.

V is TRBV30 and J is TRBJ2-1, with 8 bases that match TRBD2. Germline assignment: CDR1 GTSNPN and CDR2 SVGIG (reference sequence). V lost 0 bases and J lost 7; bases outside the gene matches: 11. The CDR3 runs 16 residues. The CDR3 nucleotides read TGTGCCTGGAGTGTCGGTAGCGGGGCCCGTGGGAATGAGCAGTTCTTC. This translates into CAWSVGSGARGNEQFF. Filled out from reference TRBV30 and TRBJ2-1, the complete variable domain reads SQTIHQWPATLVQPVGSPLSLECTVEGTSNPNLYWYRQAAGRGLQLLFYSVGIGQISSEVPQNLSASRPQDRQFILSSKKLLLSDSGFYLCAWSVGSGARGNEQFFGPGTRLTVL.

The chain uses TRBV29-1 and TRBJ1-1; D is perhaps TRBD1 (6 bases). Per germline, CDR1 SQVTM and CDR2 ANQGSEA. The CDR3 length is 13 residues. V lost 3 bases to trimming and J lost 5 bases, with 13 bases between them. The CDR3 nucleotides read TGCAGCGTTGATGAGGGGGGAAGTACTGAAGCTTTCTTT. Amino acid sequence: CSVDEGGSTEAFF.

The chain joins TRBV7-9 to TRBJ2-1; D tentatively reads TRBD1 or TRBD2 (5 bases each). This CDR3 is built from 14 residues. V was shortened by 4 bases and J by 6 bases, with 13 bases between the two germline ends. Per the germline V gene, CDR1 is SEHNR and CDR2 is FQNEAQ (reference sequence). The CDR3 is CASSSGPGRNEQFF. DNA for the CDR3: TGTGCCAGCAGCTCGGGGCCCGGACGCAATGAGCAGTTCTTC.

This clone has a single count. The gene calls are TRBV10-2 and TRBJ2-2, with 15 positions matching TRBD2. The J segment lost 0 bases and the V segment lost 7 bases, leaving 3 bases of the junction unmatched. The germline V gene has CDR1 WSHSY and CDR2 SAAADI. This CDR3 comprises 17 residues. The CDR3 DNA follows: TGCGCCAGCATCAGGACTAGCGGGGGGGCGAACACCGGGGAGCTGTTTTTT. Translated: CASIRTSGGANTGELFF.

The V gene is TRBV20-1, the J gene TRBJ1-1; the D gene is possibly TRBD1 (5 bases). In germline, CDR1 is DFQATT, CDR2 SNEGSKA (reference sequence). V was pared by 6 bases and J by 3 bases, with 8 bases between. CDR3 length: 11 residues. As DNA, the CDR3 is TGCAGTGCAAAGGGACACACTGAAGCTTTCTTT. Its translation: CSAKGHTEAFF.

The CDR3 protein is CASSPPDGVAQYF. The CDR3 DNA sequence: TGTGCCAGCAGCCCTCCGGACGGAGTCGCGCAGTATTTT. V usage is TRBV3-1 (or the pseudogene TRBV3-2) and J usage is TRBJ2-3; D not certain. V dropped 4 bases and J dropped 10 bases, with 15 bases sitting between them. CDR3 length: 13 residues. Germline-derived CDR1 and CDR2 are LGHDT and YNNKEL (reference sequence).

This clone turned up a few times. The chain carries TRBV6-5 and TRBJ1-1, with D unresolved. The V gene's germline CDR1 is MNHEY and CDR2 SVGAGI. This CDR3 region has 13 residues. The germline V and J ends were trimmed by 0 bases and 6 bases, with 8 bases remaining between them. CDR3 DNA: TGTGCCAGCAGTTACTCGGCAGGCTCTGAAGCTTTCTTT. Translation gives CASSYSAGSEAFF.

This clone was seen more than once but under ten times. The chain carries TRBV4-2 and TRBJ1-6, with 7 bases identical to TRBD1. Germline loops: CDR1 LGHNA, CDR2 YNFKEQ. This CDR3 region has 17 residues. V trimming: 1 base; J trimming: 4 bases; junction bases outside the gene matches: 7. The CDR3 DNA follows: TGTGCCAGCAGCCAAGGACGTCCGGGACAGTATAATTCACCCCTCCACTTT. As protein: CASSQGRPGQYNSPLHF.

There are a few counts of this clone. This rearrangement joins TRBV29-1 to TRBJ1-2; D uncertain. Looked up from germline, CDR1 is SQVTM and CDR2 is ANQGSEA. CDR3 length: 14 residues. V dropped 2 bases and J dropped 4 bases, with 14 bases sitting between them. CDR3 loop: CSVEPPDLGYGYTF. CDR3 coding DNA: TGCAGCGTTGAACCCCCCGATCTAGGCTATGGCTACACCTTC.